Only a few counts were recorded for the clone carrying this TCR beta chain. This CDR3 comprises 17 residues. V shed 3 bases, J shed 6 bases, and the junction held 12 bases outside the gene matches. CDR1 SGHRS and CDR2 YFSETQ come from the germline V gene. This record comes from a study of T-cell reconstitution after alpha-beta-depleted transplantation in children. It was with unique molecular identifiers that the TCRbeta library was prepared. TCRdb reprocessed the PCR reads via MiXCR and lists one record per CDR3 protein. The table lists hundreds of thousands of distinct CDR3 sequences, around 9.5% of them singletons.

V usage is TRBV5-1 and J usage is TRBJ2-1, with 10 bases lining up with TRBD1. The specimen comprised PBMCs from the stem cell graft donor, sampled from the stem cell graft. This receptor was identified in a human donor who donated a stem cell graft to a child with acute lymphoblastic leukemia. The CDR3 DNA reads as TGCGCCAGCAGCTGGGGGGTGACAGGGGGCACCGCCAATGAGCAGTTCTTC. Translation gives CASSWGVTGGTANEQFF.